This T cell receptor beta chain was identified in a study of molecular identifiers for immune sequencing clone quantification. TCRdb analysed the PCR reads with MiXCR anew, one entry per CDR3 protein. The data contain 60,000 to 70,000 distinct CDR3 sequences, roughly 17% of them singletons. Ten or more counts support this clonotype. The V end lost 7 bases, the J end lost 0 bases, and 9 bases lay between the germline ends. The CDR3 runs to 14 residues. The germline CDR1 and CDR2 sequences are MDHEN and SYDVKM. V and J are TRBV28 and TRBJ2-2; D unresolved. The origin of this receptor is a human donor in good health. Some libraries in this study had Jurkat cell RNA spiked in. Input material: naive CD8+ T cells from blood, with Jurkat cell RNA spiked in. Subset specified: FACS-sorted CD8+CD4-CCR7+CD45RA+ naive T cells. CDR3 nucleotide sequence: TGTGCCAGCACAATTAACGCGAACACCGGGGAGCTGTTTTTT. Translating it yields CASTINANTGELFF.